The 5 T cell receptor beta chains below come from one sample, sequenced in a study of T cells after yellow fever vaccination. In TCRdb, the 5' RACE reads were re-called with MiXCR into one record per CDR3 protein. The repertoire holds more than 200,000 distinct CDR3 sequences, more than 3.5% seen once, with approximately 18% in the top ten. Sequences were derived from PBMCs, sampled 15 days after the yellow fever booster vaccination. The receptors here all came from a man younger than 30 who received the YFV17D yellow fever vaccine.

This clonotype was recorded many times. The J gene is TRBJ2-1, the V gene TRBV5-1; either TRBD1 or TRBD2 may fit D (5 bases each). Germline values: CDR1 SGHRS, CDR2 YFSETQ. Trimming left V 4 bases short and J 5 bases short, with 16 bases between. The CDR3 runs 15 residues. CDR3 residues: CASSPGPFMNNEQFF. The CDR3 nucleotides are TGCGCCAGCAGCCCGGGACCGTTTATGAACAATGAGCAGTTCTTC.

This clonotype came up many times. This chain joins TRBV5-1 and TRBJ1-2; a possible D gene is TRBD1 (6 bases). Trimming cost V 6 bases and J 5 bases, with 20 bases left between them. The CDR3 is 15 amino acids. Looked up from germline, CDR1 is SGHRS and CDR2 is YFSETQ. The CDR3 DNA reads TGCGCCAGCATGTCGGGGGCCGCAGGATGGTATGGCTACACCTTC. Amino acids: CASMSGAAGWYGYTF.

This clonotype was seen just once. With a much larger clone just one base away, this may be a read error. The chain employs TRBV6-2 or TRBV6-3 and TRBJ2-3, with D unresolved. CDR1 is MNHEY, CDR2 SVGEGT, per germline. This CDR3 is 11 amino acids long. The CDR3 loop reads CASRYTDTQNF. In DNA form, the CDR3 reads TGTGCCAGCCGGTACACAGATACGCAGAATTTT.

This clonotype was seen at least ten times. V and J are TRBV5-1 and TRBJ2-3; maybe TRBD1 (6 bases). Germline CDR1 reads SGHRS; CDR2 reads YFSETQ. Trimming took off 4 bases at V and 5 bases at J, with 14 bases between the two ends. The CDR3 is 14 amino acids. The CDR3 DNA sequence: TGCGCCAGCAGCCCTACCCAGGGGAGAGATACGCAGTATTTT. Translating gives CASSPTQGRDTQYF.

The chain recombines TRBV3-1 with TRBJ2-1; D assignment may be TRBD1 or TRBD2 (7 bases each). Germline V lookup: CDR1 LGHDT, CDR2 YNNKEL (reference sequence). The V end was cut by 8 bases, the J end by 4 bases, with 15 bases between. CDR3 size: 14 residues. For the CDR3, the DNA is TGTGCCAGCCTTGCAGGGGGGGGTTACAATGAGCAGTTCTTC. Translating it yields CASLAGGGYNEQFF.